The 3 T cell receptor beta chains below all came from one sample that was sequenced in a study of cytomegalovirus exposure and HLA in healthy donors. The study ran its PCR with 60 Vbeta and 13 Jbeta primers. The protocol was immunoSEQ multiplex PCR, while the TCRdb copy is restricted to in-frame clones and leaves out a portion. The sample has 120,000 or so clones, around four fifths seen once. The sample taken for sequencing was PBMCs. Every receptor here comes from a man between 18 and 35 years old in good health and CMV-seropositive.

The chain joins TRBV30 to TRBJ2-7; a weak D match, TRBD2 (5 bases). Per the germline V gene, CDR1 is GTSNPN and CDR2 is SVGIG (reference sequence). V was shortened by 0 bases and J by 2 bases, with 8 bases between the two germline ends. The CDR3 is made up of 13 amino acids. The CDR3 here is CAWSVGGPYEQYF. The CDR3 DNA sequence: TGTGCCTGGAGTGTAGGAGGACCCTACGAGCAGTACTTC.

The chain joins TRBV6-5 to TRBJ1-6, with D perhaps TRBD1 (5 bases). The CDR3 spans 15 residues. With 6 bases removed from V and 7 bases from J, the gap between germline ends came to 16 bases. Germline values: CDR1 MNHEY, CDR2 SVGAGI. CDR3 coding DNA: TGTGCCAGCAGGGCGGGGGGGGGAAAGAATTCACCCCTCCACTTT. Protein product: CASRAGGGKNSPLHF.

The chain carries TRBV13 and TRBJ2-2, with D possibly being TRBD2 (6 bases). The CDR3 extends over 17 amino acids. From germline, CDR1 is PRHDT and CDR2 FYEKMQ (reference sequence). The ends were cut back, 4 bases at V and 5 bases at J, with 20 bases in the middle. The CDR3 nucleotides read TGTGCCAGCAGCTCACCCTCGATCAAGGGAGGTACCGGGGAGCTGTTTTTT. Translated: CASSSPSIKGGTGELFF. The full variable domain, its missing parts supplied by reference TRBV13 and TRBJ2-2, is AAGVIQSPRHLIKEKRETATLKCYPIPRHDTVYWYQQGPGQDPQFLISFYEKMQSDKGSIPDRFSAQQFSDYHSELNMSSLELGDSALYFCASSSPSIKGGTGELFFGEGSRLTVL.